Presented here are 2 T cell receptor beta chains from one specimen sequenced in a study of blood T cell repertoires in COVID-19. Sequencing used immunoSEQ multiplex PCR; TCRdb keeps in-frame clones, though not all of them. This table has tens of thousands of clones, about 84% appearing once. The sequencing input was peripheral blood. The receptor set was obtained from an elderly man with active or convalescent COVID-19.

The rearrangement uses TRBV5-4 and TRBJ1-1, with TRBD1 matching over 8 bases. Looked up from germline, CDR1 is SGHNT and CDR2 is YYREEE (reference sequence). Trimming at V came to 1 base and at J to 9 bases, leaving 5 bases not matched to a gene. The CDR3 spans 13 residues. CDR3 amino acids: CASSLKGQGQAFF. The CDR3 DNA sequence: TGTGCCAGCAGCTTGAAAGGACAGGGACAAGCTTTCTTT.

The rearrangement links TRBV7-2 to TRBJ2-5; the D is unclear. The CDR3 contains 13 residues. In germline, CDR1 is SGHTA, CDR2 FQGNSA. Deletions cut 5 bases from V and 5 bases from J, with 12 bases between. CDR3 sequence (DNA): TGTGCCAGCAGCCGTAATAGCTGGGAGACCCAGTACTTC. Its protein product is CASSRNSWETQYF.